This TCR beta chain was found in a study of cytomegalovirus exposure and HLA in healthy donors. As for the study in general: About 82 million unique TCRs from HLA-typed donors were held in an early release of data. Whole-study results and caveats: The authors assumed roughly uniform sequencing depth across donors for presence/absence analyses.

The PCR contained 60 Vbeta and 13 Jbeta primers. Clones were read by immunoSEQ multiplex PCR, and TCRdb kept only the in-frame ones, dropping some. Its clone listing holds 60,000 to 85,000 clones. On this clone: Its specificity is unknown.

This cohort consisted of healthy bone marrow donors. This CDR3 has 12 residues. Germline V gives CDR1 MDHEN, CDR2 SYDVKM. The V and J ends lost 6 bases and 9 bases, in that order; junction bases with no gene match: 3. This TCR came from a man aged 50 or older in good health and CMV-seropositive. Sequenced input: PBMCs. The V and J genes are TRBV28 and TRBJ1-2; 11 nucleotides match TRBD1. As DNA, the CDR3 is TGTGCCAGCAGGGACAGGGGGCTTAGCTACACCTTC. Protein product: CASRDRGLSYTF.